This record looks at one T cell receptor (beta chain) sequence and its context. The antigen it binds to is not known. Per-base quality was not reported, and no clone a single base away is much larger than it. This entry is derived from a study of identical twins (dated by TCRdb to 2016 to 2018). Regarding the study in general: The study deep-sequenced TCR alpha and beta repertoires from monozygotic twins, unrelated adults of various ages and cord blood to test whether fetal clonotypes persist. Replicate twin experiments were performed at different times using different library preparation protocols to rule out contamination. Results the study describes overall, beyond this receptor: In beta out-of-frame sequences, excess twin sharing was weaker, because having fewer shared sequences lowered the signal-to-noise ratio. Invariant T cells such as MAIT and iNKT could partly confound zero-insertion analyses, though diverse VJ usage argued against this for most clonotypes. In monozygotic twins, out-of-frame TCR alpha sharing was systematically underestimated by recombination models, although the models agreed with sharing between unrelated individuals. Fewer insertions were carried by abundant cord blood beta clonotypes; a weaker similar trend was observed in young adult naive repertoires, while no such trend was observed in memory repertoires. Compared with coincidental sharing between unrelated individuals, out-of-frame TCR alpha sequences shared between twins showed an excess of sequences with low generation probability. Because the same donors could not be followed over many years, conclusions were based on cross-sectional statistical analysis.

There are 13 amino acids in the CDR3, from cysteine to phenylalanine inclusive. Of all the DNA, just the CDR3 is kept, 39 bases in frame from base 1. The germline V gene sets CDR1 to ENHRY and CDR2 to SYGVKD. The V and J ends are trimmed by 5 bases and 1 base, leaving 9 bases between them. Library method: 5' RACE. The reads were generated on an Illumina HiSeq 2000. Template switching added a universal primer binding site, and the final cDNA carried a unique molecular identifier that allowed TCR cDNA molecules to be counted accurately. First-strand cDNA for TCR alpha and beta chains was synthesized from specific primers in the conserved constant-segment region. To control for contamination, every cDNA library carried two barcodes: a SMART-Mk sample barcode plus Illumina barcodes. TruSeq adapter sequences, together with Illumina sample barcodes, were added in two successive PCR steps. The Illumina HiSeq platform was used with custom primers to sequence TCR alpha and beta cDNA libraries. Processing in the source paper ran as follows. Unique molecular identifiers were extracted from raw reads with MiGEC, and CDR3 positions were determined with MiXCR. Recombination models were inferred per individual with the repgenHMM and IGoR tools using an EM algorithm. The analysis of shared clonotypes was done with the tcR package in R, with sharing normalized by the product of cloneset sizes. Out-of-frame nonproductive sequences were analyzed to study raw recombination free of thymic and clonal selection effects. TCRdb trimmed public reads at Q25 via fastp, called clones via MiXCR and kept in-frame beta chains. Each CDR3 protein gets just one entry, which takes the most common genes and DNA from the rows behind it. These V and J calls derive from TCRdb rather than the authors' analysis. The sample contains roughly 500,000 distinct CDR3 sequences, 20% to 25% of them found a single time. The ten most abundant clones make up roughly 0.91% of the sample.

Every donor in the study was a healthy Caucasian. Three pairs of female monozygotic twins, all aged roughly 18 to 29 years, made up the twin cohort. Positive isolation kits from Invitrogen were used to isolate CD4+ and CD8+ T cell populations. These data were also reused for a study on T cells expressing NK-cell markers. The second paper further reports: In sorted CD3+CD56+NKG2C+, CD3+CD56+NKG2C- and CD3+CD56-NKG2C+ T-cell subsets from eight or nine donors, TCR beta-chain repertoires were profiled. Seven of the eight sequenced donors were HCMV-seropositive and one was HCMV-seronegative. To restrict sorting to alphabetaTCR-expressing T cells, an anti-gammadeltaTCR antibody was added in several experiments. In 5 to 7 donors, the dominant CD3+CD56+NKG2C+ clonotypes ranked among the top 10 CD8+ clonotypes, making up about 1.0-7.0% of CD8+ T cells. Those dominant clonotypes were again the most abundant among CD3+CD56-NKG2C+ cells in a handful of donors, at about 28.3-60.1%. Whether the expanded NKG2C-expressing T cell clones were specific for HCMV antigens was left unclear. Randomly selected healthy volunteers, three men and five women, were used as the eight sequenced donors. To determine HCMV serostatus, a commercial ELISA kit was used to detect HCMV-specific IgG in serum. MIGEC handled demultiplexing of the reads and grouping by UMI, while MiTCR was used to assemble and quantify clonotypes. To exclude erroneous sequences, only TCR cDNA sequences supported by at least two reads were retained. The tcR package was used for downstream repertoire analysis, with clonotypes matched between fractions based on CDR3 nucleotide sequence plus V segment. VDJmatch was used to annotate antigen specificity against VDJdb, with one amino acid substitution in CDR3 permitted.

The receptor was derived from a woman between 18 and 29 years old in good health. The sample taken for sequencing was CD4+ T cells sorted from blood. This chain joins TRBV10-3 to TRBJ2-7; matching of 5 bases hints at TRBD2 as the D gene. CDR3 protein: CAISYSGSYEQYF. The DNA sequence is TGTGCCATCAGTTATTCGGGATCCTACGAGCAGTACTTC.